Each of the 21 T cell receptor beta chains below was sequenced from the same sample in a study of T-cell reconstitution after alpha-beta-depleted transplantation in children. The library targeted TCRbeta and was prepared with unique molecular identifiers. TCRdb called the PCR reads again in MiXCR, with one record for every CDR3 protein. The table includes 250,000 to 350,000 distinct CDR3 sequences, 9.9% detected once. The sequenced sample was PBMCs from the stem cell graft donor, obtained from the stem cell graft. These receptors originate from a human donor who donated a stem cell graft to a child with SCID.

This clonotype was recorded a few times. This chain uses TRBV6-5 with TRBJ2-1; 13 positions agree with TRBD2. J was trimmed by 9 bases and V by 1 base; bases with no gene match: 6. This CDR3 is built from 16 residues. Germline CDR1 reads MNHEY; CDR2 reads SVGAGI. The CDR3 loop reads CASSYLLAGGPGEQFF. The CDR3 bases are TGTGCCAGCAGTTACTTACTAGCGGGGGGGCCGGGTGAGCAGTTCTTC.

This clonotype was seen only a few times. The V call is TRBV12-3 or TRBV12-4, the J call TRBJ2-5, with TRBD1 identical over 7 bases. Trimming took 6 bases from V and 5 from J; bases not matched to a gene: 12. The CDR3 is made up of 15 amino acids. CDR3 amino acids: CASSRRQGQHETQYF. The CDR3 nucleotides read TGTGCCAGCAGCCGTAGACAGGGACAGCATGAGACCCAGTACTTC.

This clonotype was observed a few times. The chain employs TRBV25-1 and TRBJ1-2; D is uncertain. V shed 1 base and J shed 0 bases, with 9 bases lying between them. The CDR3 is 15 amino acids. Germline V lookup: CDR1 MGHDK, CDR2 SYGVNS. This CDR3 is CASSESPVTNYGYTF. The CDR3 region has the DNA TGTGCCAGCAGTGAATCCCCTGTAACTAACTATGGCTACACCTTC.

V and J are TRBV11-2 and TRBJ2-3; TRBD2 aligns across 10 bases. Per germline, CDR1 SGHAT and CDR2 FQNNGV. With 2 bases clipped from V and 3 bases from J, the junction kept 8 bases outside the gene matches. The CDR3 runs to 17 residues. This chain's CDR3 is CASSLSELAGATDTQYF. CDR3 in DNA: TGTGCCAGCAGCTTAAGTGAGCTAGCGGGGGCAACAGATACGCAGTATTTT.

This clonotype was picked up a small number of times. V and J are TRBV18 and TRBJ2-7; unclear D gene. CDR1 and CDR2 (germline): KGHSH, LQKENI. The CDR3 is made up of 13 amino acids. V dropped 6 bases and J dropped 6 bases, with 15 bases sitting between them. This CDR3 reads CASSQMEVGEQYF. The CDR3 coding sequence is TGTGCCAGCTCTCAAATGGAAGTGGGCGAGCAGTACTTC.

This clonotype came up a few times. V is TRBV18 and J is TRBJ2-7, with 10 bases identical to TRBD1. The CDR3 spans 14 residues. The germline CDR1 and CDR2 sequences are KGHSH and LQKENI. V was clipped by 6 bases and J by 6 bases; unmatched bases: 8. For the CDR3, the DNA is TGTGCCAGCTCCCTGGACAGGGGGTCCCGCGAGCAGTACTTC. This codes for CASSLDRGSREQYF.

This clonotype was counted a few times. The gene calls are TRBV5-1 and TRBJ2-7, with 9 bases fitting TRBD1. The V segment lost 7 bases and the J segment 3 bases; nucleotides outside the gene matches: 5. This CDR3 is 13 amino acids long. Germline CDR1 and CDR2: SGHRS and YFSETQ. This chain's CDR3 is CASSGTGHYEQYF. DNA for the CDR3: TGCGCCAGCTCCGGGACAGGGCACTACGAGCAGTACTTC.

In this sample, this clonotype turned up many times. This chain uses TRBV20-1 with TRBJ2-1; D is uncertain. CDR1 DFQATT and CDR2 SNEGSKA come from the germline V gene (reference sequence). Trimming removed 5 bases at V and 7 bases at J, with 6 bases between. The CDR3 length is 10 residues. This CDR3 is CSASTNEQFF. For the CDR3, the DNA is TGCAGTGCTTCAACGAATGAGCAGTTCTTC.

This chain links TRBV12-3 or TRBV12-4 with TRBJ1-2; D is uncertain. This CDR3 region has 13 residues. V gave up 3 bases and J gave up 8 bases, with 13 bases separating them. The CDR3, as DNA: TGTGCCAGCAGTTTGGTTAGGTATGGAGGCTACACCTTC. Translated: CASSLVRYGGYTF.

DNA for the CDR3: TGTGCTAGTGGACAGGGCCTAACCTACGAGCAGTACTTC. It encodes CASGQGLTYEQYF. This sequence joins TRBV12-5 and TRBJ2-7; tentatively, D is TRBD1 (6 bases). V gave up 6 bases and J gave up 2 bases, with 11 bases separating them. Germline CDR1 reads LGHNT; CDR2 reads FRNRAP. CDR3 length: 13 residues.

The chain carries TRBV29-1 and TRBJ2-7, with 12 positions matching TRBD1. Germline V gene data show CDR1 as SQVTM and CDR2 as ANQGSEA. The CDR3 covers 13 residues. The CDR3 nucleotides read TGCGTGGGACAGGGGGCTAGCTCCTACGAGCAGTACTTC. Translating it yields CVGQGASSYEQYF.

This clonotype has at least ten counts. The rearrangement joins TRBV25-1 to TRBJ2-5, with 9 bases identical to TRBD1. This CDR3 region has 14 residues. The germline V gene has CDR1 MGHDK and CDR2 SYGVNS. V shed 4 bases and J 3 bases; nucleotides not matched to a gene: 3. The DNA for the CDR3 is TGTGCCAGCAGTGTGGGACAGGGTGAAGAGACCCAGTACTTC. Its protein product is CASSVGQGEETQYF.

This clonotype was seen more than once but under ten times. The chain couples TRBV7-8 to TRBJ2-5; D gene uncertain. CDR3 length: 16 amino acids. Between the trimmed V and J ends, which lost 5 bases and 0 bases, there was a span of 16 bases. Germline V gene lookup returns CDR1 SGHVS and CDR2 FQNEAQ. The CDR3 sequence is CASSPQAERNQETQYF. The CDR3, as DNA: TGTGCCAGCAGCCCGCAGGCGGAGAGAAACCAAGAGACCCAGTACTTC.

This clonotype appeared many times. V usage is TRBV12-3 or TRBV12-4 and J usage is TRBJ1-6; 9 positions agree with TRBD1. Trimming cost V 5 bases and J 6 bases; bases outside gene matches: 2. CDR3 size: 14 residues. The CDR3 spells CASSLTGGNSPLHF. CDR3 DNA: TGTGCCAGCAGTCTGACAGGGGGTAATTCACCCCTCCACTTT.

The table lists this clonotype with many counts. The rearrangement joins TRBV12-3 or TRBV12-4 to TRBJ1-5, with D unresolved. The CDR3 contains 14 residues. V was cut by 5 bases and J by 2 bases, with 10 bases left in between. CDR3 nucleotide sequence: TGTGCCAGCAGTCTCCTCGGTGGCAATCAGCCCCAGCATTTT. Translation gives CASSLLGGNQPQHF.

This clonotype occurred many times. This sequence joins TRBV18 and TRBJ2-3; 10 bases align to TRBD1. The V gene end was trimmed by 3 bases and the J gene end by 3 bases; junction bases not matched to a gene: 9. The CDR3 is 17 amino acids. CDR1 KGHSH and CDR2 LQKENI come from the germline V gene. The CDR3 bases are TGTGCCAGCTCACCGACCGGACAGGGGGAGAGGACAGATACGCAGTATTTT. It encodes CASSPTGQGERTDTQYF.

The chain links TRBV18 to TRBJ1-1, with D possibly TRBD1 on 6 matching bases. The CDR3 totals 14 residues. V shed 5 bases and J shed 3 bases, with 13 bases lying between them. Germline V lookup: CDR1 KGHSH, CDR2 LQKENI. The CDR3 loop reads CASSARGDHTEAFF. DNA of the CDR3: TGTGCCAGCTCAGCCAGGGGTGACCACACTGAAGCTTTCTTT.

The chain links TRBV12-3 or TRBV12-4 to TRBJ2-4, with TRBD2 identical over 8 bases. The CDR3 totals 18 residues. J was trimmed by 0 bases and V by 1 base; bases with no gene match: 8. The CDR3 coding sequence is TGTGCCAGCAGTTTAGATTTGAGCGGGAGCCTAGCCAAAAACATTCAGTACTTC. Translating gives CASSLDLSGSLAKNIQYF.

This clonotype was counted a few times. CDR3 sequence reads: CAGGQGLALFF. CDR3 sequence (DNA): TGTGCCGGGGGACAGGGTTTAGCACTGTTTTTT. The chain employs TRBV6-1 and TRBJ1-4, with 9 bases lining up with TRBD1. CDR1 and CDR2 (germline): MNHNS, SASEGT. The CDR3 is made up of 11 amino acids. The V segment lost 11 bases and the J segment 13 bases; nucleotides outside the gene matches: 8.

This clonotype has only a few counts. This chain joins TRBV12-3 or TRBV12-4 and TRBJ2-5; 8 bases align to TRBD1. The CDR3 totals 13 residues. With 5 bases clipped from V and 4 bases from J, the junction kept 3 bases outside the gene matches. The CDR3 DNA sequence: TGTGCCAGCAGTCCCGGGACAGGAGAGACCCAGTACTTC. Amino acid sequence: CASSPGTGETQYF.

The chain links TRBV5-1 to TRBJ1-2; 7 nucleotides align to TRBD1. This CDR3 has 16 residues. Losses at the gene ends were 0 bases for V and 6 bases for J; bases not matched to a gene: 11. Looked up from germline, CDR1 is SGHRS and CDR2 is YFSETQ. As DNA, the CDR3 is TGCGCCAGCAGCTTGGGCTTTACAGGGGCGCCGAATGGCTACACCTTC. Protein product: CASSLGFTGAPNGYTF.